The 24 T cell receptor beta chains in this list originate from one sample, sequenced in a study of T cell changes during pregnancy in multiple sclerosis. Only in-frame clones appear in the TCRdb table, and some are missing; sequencing was by immunoSEQ multiplex PCR. The profile shows tens of thousands of clones, 92% of them singletons. This material consisted of peripheral blood, taken in the second trimester of pregnancy. The receptors were gathered from a female donor in good health, enrolled as a control in a pregnancy study.

The chain links TRBV28 to TRBJ1-5, with D maybe TRBD1 (6 bases). Germline V gene data show CDR1 as MDHEN and CDR2 as SYDVKM. Trimming left V 5 bases short and J 0 bases short, with 14 bases between. The CDR3 sequence is 16 residues long. The CDR3 nucleotides are TGTGCCAGCAGTCCCGGGACAACCCATAGCAATCAGCCCCAGCATTTT. Its translation: CASSPGTTHSNQPQHF.

The J gene is TRBJ2-2, the V gene TRBV2, with 9 positions matching TRBD1. Germline V gene sequence: CDR1 SNHLY, CDR2 FYNNEI. The CDR3 spans 15 residues. Trimming removed 7 bases from V and 5 bases from J; junction bases left unmatched: 8. The CDR3 DNA reads TGTGCCAGCAAATGGGACAGGGAACGAACCGGGGAGCTGTTTTTT. Protein sequence: CASKWDRERTGELFF.

The V and J genes are TRBV2 and TRBJ2-6; TRBD1 aligns across 10 bases. V was clipped by 7 bases and J by 4 bases; unmatched bases: 13. Germline CDR1 SNHLY, CDR2 FYNNEI. This CDR3 comprises 18 residues. The DNA for the CDR3 is TGTGCCAGCACGTTGTGGGACAGGGGAACCAGAGGGGCCAACGTCCTGACTTTC. It encodes CASTLWDRGTRGANVLTF.

The chain recombines TRBV7-4 with TRBJ2-7; possibly TRBD1 for D (6 bases). The V gene lost 5 bases and the J gene lost 0 bases, with 14 bases spanning the gap. The CDR3 sequence is 15 residues long. Germline lookup yields CDR1 SGHVT and CDR2 SQSDAQ. CDR3 sequence reads: CASSAGDRSSYEQYF. DNA of the CDR3: TGTGCCAGCAGCGCAGGGGACCGGAGCTCCTACGAGCAGTACTTC.

This clone was found once. The V call is TRBV18, the J call TRBJ2-7; 7 bases are a match to TRBD2. V lost 6 bases and J lost 2; bases outside the gene matches: 7. CDR3 size: 14 residues. CDR1 KGHSH and CDR2 LQKENI come from the germline V gene. The CDR3 DNA reads TGTGCCAGCTCTAAAGCGGGGCCAACCTACGAGCAGTACTTC. It is translated as CASSKAGPTYEQYF.

The table lists this clone with a few counts. J is TRBJ1-2 and V is TRBV28, with D perhaps matching TRBD1 (6 bases). Germline CDR1 and CDR2: MDHEN and SYDVKM. V lost 2 bases and J 5 bases, leaving 15 bases between the germline ends. The CDR3 length is 15 residues. Here the CDR3 reads CASSLTGGSAYGYTF. As DNA, the CDR3 is TGTGCCAGCAGTTTAACGGGGGGCTCCGCTTATGGCTACACCTTC.

This chain connects TRBV28 to TRBJ2-1; D unresolved. CDR3 length equals 16 residues. Germline CDR1 and CDR2: MDHEN and SYDVKM. Trimming cost V 5 bases and J 0 bases, with 14 bases left between them. The CDR3 region has the DNA TGTGCCAGCAGTCCGAGAAGCCTTAGCTCCTACAATGAGCAGTTCTTC. It codes for CASSPRSLSSYNEQFF. Full variable domain (remainder filled in from reference TRBV28 and TRBJ2-1): DVKVTQSSRYLVKRTGEKVFLECVQDMDHENMFWYRQDPGLGLRLIYFSYDVKMKEKGDIPEGYSVSREKKERFSLILESASTNQTSMYLCASSPRSLSSYNEQFFGPGTRLTVL.

The chain uses TRBV6-5 and TRBJ2-7; D might be TRBD2 (5 bases). CDR3 length: 12 amino acids. Germline lookup yields CDR1 MNHEY and CDR2 SVGAGI. Between the trimmed V and J ends, which lost 6 bases and 2 bases, there was a span of 8 bases. CDR3: CASSPGTYEQYF. CDR3 nucleotides: TGTGCCAGCAGCCCCGGGACCTACGAGCAGTACTTC.

The rearrangement uses TRBV4-1 and TRBJ2-7, with unresolved D. Germline loops: CDR1 MGHRA, CDR2 YSYEKL. The V gene lost 0 bases and the J gene lost 3 bases, with 15 bases spanning the gap. The CDR3 covers 16 residues. CDR3 sequence reads: CASSQERFAPNYEQYF. For the CDR3, the DNA is TGCGCCAGCAGCCAAGAGAGGTTCGCTCCTAACTACGAGCAGTACTTC.

This clone was detected a few times. One end of the junction does not line up with germline, which may come from a read error. The chain recombines TRBV11-3 with TRBJ2-1, with D unresolved. This CDR3 spans 15 amino acids. Germline lookup yields CDR1 SGHNT and CDR2 YENEEA. This chain's CDR3 is CASSLESSSYNEQFF. CDR3 nucleotide sequence: TGTGCCAGCAGCCTAGAGAGTAGCTCCTACAATGAGCAGTTCTTC.

The chain couples TRBV19 to TRBJ1-5, with 7 positions matching TRBD1. CDR1 is LNHDA, CDR2 SQIVND, per germline (reference sequence). The trim removed 3 bases at V and 7 bases at J, leaving 9 bases unmatched. The CDR3 is 15 residues long. CDR3 loop: CASSILRQGGQPQHF. CDR3 nucleotides: TGTGCCAGTAGTATTCTGAGACAGGGTGGACAGCCCCAGCATTTT.

V and J are TRBV18 and TRBJ2-5; 10 bases agree with TRBD1. The CDR3 is made up of 16 amino acids. The V gene end was trimmed by 3 bases and the J gene end by 4 bases; junction bases not matched to a gene: 8. Germline lookup yields CDR1 KGHSH and CDR2 LQKENI. The CDR3 DNA reads as TGTGCCAGCTCACCTCCACGGACAGGGGGTGGAGAGACCCAGTACTTC. Translating it yields CASSPPRTGGGETQYF.

The J gene is TRBJ2-1, the V gene TRBV9; 8 positions match TRBD2. The CDR3 is 15 amino acids. V was pared by 4 bases and J by 9 bases, with 12 bases of the junction left unmatched. The germline V gene encodes CDR1 SGDLS and CDR2 YYNGEE. CDR3 in amino acids: CASSPRGGVSFEQFF. The CDR3 DNA reads TGTGCCAGCAGCCCCCGGGGGGGGGTCTCGTTTGAGCAGTTCTTC. The variable domain in full, with the rest retrieved from reference TRBV9 and TRBJ2-1, is DSGVTQTPKHLITATGQRVTLRCSPRSGDLSVYWYQQSLDQGLQFLIQYYNGEERAKGNILERFSAQQFPDLHSELNLSSLELGDSALYFCASSPRGGVSFEQFFGPGTRLTVL.

This clone appeared a single time. The chain joins TRBV10-3 to TRBJ1-1, with TRBD1 matching 10 bases. This CDR3 has 15 residues. Germline V gene lookup returns CDR1 ENHRY and CDR2 SYGVKD. V dropped 7 bases and J dropped 0; count of bases not matched to a gene: 5. CDR3 in amino acids: CAITPGQGMNTEAFF. CDR3 nucleotide sequence: TGTGCCATCACCCCGGGACAGGGGATGAACACTGAAGCTTTCTTT.

This chain links TRBV18 with TRBJ2-1; TRBD2 matches at 7 bases. The CDR3 contains 13 residues. Trimming took 11 bases from V and 9 from J; bases not matched to a gene: 13. Germline CDR1 and CDR2: KGHSH and LQKENI. The CDR3 loop is CAGLREGGGEQFF. The CDR3 DNA reads TGTGCCGGCCTCAGGGAGGGCGGCGGTGAGCAGTTCTTC.

The chain has TRBV10-2 and TRBJ2-7; D is possibly TRBD2 (5 bases). Trimming removed 10 bases from V and 2 bases from J, with 9 bases in between. This CDR3 is 11 amino acids long. Per germline, CDR1 WSHSY and CDR2 SAAADI. The CDR3 DNA sequence: TGCGCCACAAGCGGCGCCTACGAGCAGTACTTC. It codes for CATSGAYEQYF.

The V call is TRBV7-2, the J call TRBJ2-3, with 9 positions matching TRBD2. V shed 1 base and J 1 base; nucleotides not matched to a gene: 3. This CDR3 is 16 amino acids long. Germline CDR1 SGHTA, CDR2 FQGNSA. In DNA, the CDR3 is TGTGCCAGCAGCTTAGGGGCGGGAGGGGGCACAGATACGCAGTATTTT. This codes for CASSLGAGGGTDTQYF.

This chain joins TRBV5-1 and TRBJ2-1; 7 bases fit TRBD1. The CDR3 spans 13 residues. The J segment lost 7 bases and the V segment lost 4 bases, leaving 5 bases of the junction unmatched. From germline, CDR1 is SGHRS and CDR2 YFSETQ. The CDR3 DNA follows: TGCGCCAGCAGCATTGGGACAGCTAATGAGCAGTTCTTC. It specifies CASSIGTANEQFF.

The genes are TRBV19 and TRBJ2-1; TRBD2 is a possible D gene (5 bases). The V gene's germline CDR1 is LNHDA and CDR2 SQIVND (reference sequence). The CDR3 spans 13 residues. V dropped 7 bases and J dropped 5 bases, with 12 bases sitting between them. In DNA form, the CDR3 reads TGTGCCAGTACCGTTAGCGTAAACAATGAGCAGTTCTTC. Encoded protein: CASTVSVNNEQFF.

The rearrangement links TRBV10-2 to TRBJ1-1; possibly TRBD1 for D (5 bases). The CDR3 extends over 14 amino acids. The ends were cut back, 2 bases at V and 2 bases at J, with 9 bases in the middle. CDR1 is WSHSY and CDR2 is SAAADI in the germline V gene. The CDR3 sequence: CASSEVGPNTEAFF. In DNA form, the CDR3 reads TGCGCCAGCAGTGAGGTGGGGCCTAACACTGAAGCTTTCTTT.

The chain uses TRBV6-1 and TRBJ2-2; the D gene is possibly TRBD2 (6 bases). This CDR3 is built from 15 residues. V lost 1 base and J lost 6, with 12 bases in between. Germline CDR1 MNHNS, CDR2 SASEGT. CDR3 region: CASSEDLTSPGELFF. CDR3 DNA sequence: TGTGCCAGCAGTGAAGATCTGACTAGTCCCGGGGAGCTGTTTTTT.

This clone showed up just a few times. The chain has TRBV6-4 and TRBJ2-3; 11 bases are a match to TRBD2. CDR1 and CDR2 (germline): MRHNA, SNTAGT. Trimming removed 0 bases from V and 4 bases from J; junction bases left unmatched: 0. The CDR3 runs to 15 residues. CDR3 region: CASSDSSGRADTQYF. CDR3 in DNA: TGTGCCAGCAGTGACTCTAGCGGGAGGGCAGATACGCAGTATTTT.

This clone was observed once. The gene calls are TRBV30 and TRBJ1-5; 7 nucleotides line up with TRBD1. J lost 4 bases, V lost 4 bases, and 10 bases had no gene match. CDR3 length: 15 residues. CDR1 is GTSNPN, CDR2 SVGIG, per germline (reference sequence). In nucleotides, the CDR3 is TGTGCCTGGACCGAGGGACAGAGCTTGAATCAGCCCCAGCATTTT. Amino acid sequence: CAWTEGQSLNQPQHF.

The chain joins TRBV5-6 to TRBJ2-7; tentative D call: TRBD2 (6 bases). This CDR3 region has 16 residues. Trimming removed 4 bases from V and 0 bases from J, with 17 bases in between. CDR1 SGHDT and CDR2 YYEEEE come from the germline V gene. CDR3 sequence reads: CASSPPEGFYSYEQYF. CDR3 nucleotide sequence: TGTGCCAGCAGCCCCCCGGAGGGGTTCTACTCCTACGAGCAGTACTTC.